Listed below are T cell receptor beta chains from one sample, sequenced in a study of T cell responses to AZD1222 COVID-19 vaccine. The protocol was immunoSEQ multiplex PCR, while the TCRdb copy is restricted to in-frame clones and leaves out a portion. The table records fewer than 150,000 clones, roughly 91% of them present only once. Sequencing used peripheral blood, obtained 28 days after the second AZD1222 dose. These receptor sequences come from an adult who received the AZD1222 COVID-19 vaccine. Each CDR3 is given with its conserved first and last residue. D genes are given only for firm matches. Only part of the rows carry a size: once, few, many, or a class if the clone is expanded.

d_gene,j_gene,v_gene,abundance,CDR3nt,CDR3aa
NA,TRBJ2-5,TRBV10-3,NA,TGTGCCATCAGTGTCGGAGAGACCCAGTACTTC,CAISVGETQYF
NA,TRBJ2-7,TRBV18,NA,TGTGCCAGCTCACCACCGGCCACCACATACGAGCAGTACTTC,CASSPPATTYEQYF
TRBD1,TRBJ2-3,TRBV9,once,TGTGCCAGCAGCGTTCAGACAGGGAGCACAGATACGCAGTATTTT,CASSVQTGSTDTQYF
NA,TRBJ1-1,TRBV27,NA,TGTGCCAGCAGTTTATCCCGTGGCCCGAACACTGAAGCTTTCTTT,CASSLSRGPNTEAFF
NA,TRBJ1-3,TRBV18,once,TGTGCCAGCTCACCAACGGGAGGAAACACCATATATTTT,CASSPTGGNTIYF
TRBD1,TRBJ2-7,TRBV5-4,NA,TGTGCCAGCAGCCTGGACAGGGGTAGCTCCTACGAGCAGTACTTC,CASSLDRGSSYEQYF
TRBD1,TRBJ1-1,TRBV5-1,NA,TGCGCCAGCAGCTTCACAGGGGAAACTGAAGCTTTCTTT,CASSFTGETEAFF
TRBD1,TRBJ1-2,TRBV19,NA,TGTGCCAGTCGGCCTAGTGGGGGGACAGTACAAAACTATGGCTACACCTTC,CASRPSGGTVQNYGYTF
NA,TRBJ1-5,TRBV6-4,NA,TGTGCCAGCAGTGACTCCCCGGGGGGCTCTCAGCCCCAGCATTTT,CASSDSPGGSQPQHF
NA,TRBJ1-6,TRBV7-9,NA,TGTGCCAGCAGCTTGACGGGTTATATCAGGGGAACAAATTCACCCCTCCACTTT,CASSLTGYIRGTNSPLHF